These 7 T cell receptor beta chains were sequenced from one sample in a study of OX40 agonist ivuxolimab in advanced cancers. The method was immunoSEQ multiplex PCR; TCRdb's version includes in-frame clones alone and lacks a portion of them. Of under 80,000 clones detected, around nine tenths appear once; the ten largest clones hold under 0.75%. The material sequenced was CD4+ or CD8+ T cells sorted from blood, taken in a trial of the OX40 agonist ivuxolimab. These receptors were taken from an adult with an advanced solid tumor such as melanoma, head and neck, liver or kidney cancer.

The V call is TRBV6-5, the J call TRBJ2-7; possibly TRBD1 for D (6 bases). This CDR3 has 13 amino acids. Per germline, CDR1 MNHEY and CDR2 SVGAGI. Trimming cost V 5 bases and J 6 bases, with 14 bases left between them. Here the CDR3 reads CASSTGIGAEQYF. CDR3 coding DNA: TGTGCCAGCAGTACAGGGATAGGCGCCGAGCAGTACTTC.

This rearrangement joins TRBV4-1 to TRBJ2-1; D not resolved. The germline V and J ends were trimmed by 1 base and 0 bases, with 4 bases remaining between them. The V gene's germline CDR1 is MGHRA and CDR2 YSYEKL. There are 14 residues in the CDR3. The CDR3, as DNA: TGCGCCAGCAGCCAAGGTGGCTCCTACAATGAGCAGTTCTTC. Its translation is CASSQGGSYNEQFF.

The chain is built from TRBV4-2 and TRBJ1-1, with 7 bases that match TRBD1. Germline loops: CDR1 LGHNA, CDR2 YNFKEQ. Trimming cost V 1 base and J 5 bases; bases outside gene matches: 19. The CDR3 runs 19 residues. The CDR3 here is CASSQGRGTGQGTRTEAFF. The CDR3 region has the DNA TGTGCCAGCAGCCAAGGCAGGGGGACCGGGCAGGGGACAAGGACTGAAGCTTTCTTT.

The chain carries TRBV19 and TRBJ2-5; 7 nucleotides line up with TRBD1. The V gene's germline CDR1 is LNHDA and CDR2 SQIVND (reference sequence). The CDR3 is made up of 16 amino acids. V trimming: 2 bases; J trimming: 0 bases; junction bases outside the gene matches: 6. The CDR3 is CASSIIWDSNQETQYF. CDR3 sequence (DNA): TGTGCCAGTAGTATAATCTGGGACAGCAACCAAGAGACCCAGTACTTC. Looking up the rest from reference TRBV19 and TRBJ2-5 gives the full variable domain: DGGITQSPKYLFRKEGQNVTLSCEQNLNHDAMYWYRQDPGQGLRLIYYSQIVNDFQKGDIAEGYSVSREKKESFPLTVTSAQKNPTAFYLCASSIIWDSNQETQYFGPGTRLLVL.

The count of this clone is one. The chain couples TRBV28 to TRBJ1-6, with D hard to call. This CDR3 contains 15 residues. The V end was cut by 6 bases, the J end by 3 bases, with 12 bases between. Germline V lookup: CDR1 MDHEN, CDR2 SYDVKM. CDR3 region: CASSRDSSYNSPLHF. CDR3 DNA: TGTGCCAGCAGCCGAGACTCCAGCTATAATTCACCCCTCCACTTT.

The V call is TRBV5-1, the J call TRBJ1-2, with a possible D match to TRBD1 (5 bases). CDR1 and CDR2 (germline): SGHRS, YFSETQ. CDR3 size: 17 residues. The V end was cut by 3 bases, the J end by 4 bases, with 22 bases between. CDR3 residues: CASSSEINTGGTYGYTF. The CDR3 region has the DNA TGCGCCAGCAGCTCGGAGATTAACACCGGCGGGACCTATGGCTACACCTTC.

This clone was detected only once. The gene calls are TRBV7-5 and TRBJ1-1. TRBV7-5 is tagged as a pseudogene. This CDR3 region has 16 residues. CDR3 protein: CARSHHHRPRHDYTFF. Written as DNA, the CDR3 is TGTGCCAGAAGCCACCACCACCGCCCGAGGCACGATTACACTTTCTTT.